This paragraph covers one TCR beta chain sequence. What it recognizes is unknown. The data were obtained in a study of Tregs in tolerant kidney transplant recipients. Study results and caveats: No direct test of biological reproducibility was done here.

This CDR3 comprises 14 residues. V lost 6 bases, J lost 1 base, and 12 bases lay in between. Germline CDR1 and CDR2: SGHTA and FQGNSA. The table came from immunoSEQ multiplex PCR; TCRdb's copy has only in-frame clones and leaves some out. The sample includes around 43,000 clones, 91% of them seen just once. The clonotype was recovered from a human donor in good health. Sample: Tregs from blood. This sequence joins TRBV7-2 and TRBJ1-1, with unresolved D. CDR3 loop: CASSQHSKNTEAFF. The CDR3, as DNA: TGTGCCAGCAGTCAACACAGTAAGAACACTGAAGCTTTCTTT.